This T cell receptor beta chain was retrieved from a study of OX40 agonist ivuxolimab in advanced cancers. Study-wide context: Ivuxolimab, which targeted the costimulatory receptor OX40 (CD134), was an agonistic, fully human IgG2 monoclonal antibody. Prior anti-PD-1, anti-PD-L1 or anti-CTLA-4 therapy was permitted, and checkpoint inhibitors had been received by about 44% of dose-escalation patients. A male proportion of around 80% and a mean age of approximately 62 years, ranging from roughly 23 to 90, were recorded for the dose-escalation cohort. The paper describes the monotherapy dose-escalation part (N = 52 patients) of the phase I trial of ivuxolimab. Partial responses were achieved by three dose-escalation patients, of whom one had hepatocellular carcinoma and two had cutaneous melanoma. Peripheral TCRbeta sequencing aimed to test whether ivuxolimab altered TCR sequence diversity and caused clonal T-cell expansion. Intravenous ivuxolimab was administered to patients every 2 weeks at six dose levels: 0.01, 0.1, 0.3, 1.5, 3 and 10 mg/kg. Of the roughly 52 dose-escalation patients, hepatocellular carcinoma was present in 19, melanoma in some 15, renal cell carcinoma in 9 and head and neck cancer in 9.

Study-wide conclusions, independent of this receptor: In the 0.1-3.0 mg/kg groups, partial responders were among the patients with the lowest normalized peripheral clonal expansion, particularly in CD8+ T cells. Low levels of normalized T-cell clonal expansion were also seen in some patients who did not respond. The antigen specificity of the peripheral T cells that underwent clonal expansion was not determined. On average, CD8+ T cells showed more expanded clones than CD4+ T cells after ivuxolimab. At doses of 0.1 to 3.0 mg/kg, clonal expansion of both CD4+ and CD8+ T cells in blood was seen between baseline and week 6.

To sequence the TCRbeta CDR3 region, genomic DNA was isolated from the sorted cells. The immunoSEQ Assay was used for sequencing of TCRbeta CDR3 regions. Not all clones reach the TCRdb copy of this immuneACCESS table, which keeps in-frame sequences only. Checked studies attribute under half of the gap to unresolved V genes and leave the rest unexplained. This sample lists tens of thousands of clones; 80% to 90% were detected once. In total, the top ten clones hold roughly 16% of the sample. From the cysteine through the phenylalanine, the CDR3 covers 14 amino acids. Only CDR3 DNA is held: 42 bases, read in frame from base 1. V lost 4 bases and J lost 7 bases; the stretch between them is 14 bases long. The germline V gene supplies CDR1 SGHTA and CDR2 FQGTGA. The trial excluded patients who had a history of autoimmune disease or who were on systemic immunosuppression. Peripheral blood for TCR sequencing was collected from all dose cohorts at baseline, on cycle 4 day 1, and on cycle 7 day 1. Samples were obtained from an open-label, multicenter, first-in-human phase I dose-escalation trial of ivuxolimab. Adults with locally advanced or metastatic melanoma, renal cell carcinoma, hepatocellular carcinoma or head and neck squamous cell carcinoma were enrolled in the trial. Before TCR sequencing, CD4+ and CD8+ T cells were separately sorted from peripheral blood.

Relative to its sample, this clone is medium-sized (0.01 to 0.1%). Its antigen specificity is not known. Base qualities are not provided; no much larger clone lies one nucleotide away. The receptor was isolated from an adult with an advanced solid tumor such as melanoma, head and neck, liver or kidney cancer. Recombination joined TRBV7-3 with TRBJ2-1; the D gene is perhaps TRBD1 or TRBD2, as each covers 5 bases. The source was CD4+ or CD8+ T cells sorted from blood, collected in a trial of the OX40 agonist ivuxolimab. The CDR3 region: CASSSRDVKNEQFF. The sequence in DNA is TGTGCCAGCAGCTCACGGGACGTCAAAAATGAGCAGTTCTTC.